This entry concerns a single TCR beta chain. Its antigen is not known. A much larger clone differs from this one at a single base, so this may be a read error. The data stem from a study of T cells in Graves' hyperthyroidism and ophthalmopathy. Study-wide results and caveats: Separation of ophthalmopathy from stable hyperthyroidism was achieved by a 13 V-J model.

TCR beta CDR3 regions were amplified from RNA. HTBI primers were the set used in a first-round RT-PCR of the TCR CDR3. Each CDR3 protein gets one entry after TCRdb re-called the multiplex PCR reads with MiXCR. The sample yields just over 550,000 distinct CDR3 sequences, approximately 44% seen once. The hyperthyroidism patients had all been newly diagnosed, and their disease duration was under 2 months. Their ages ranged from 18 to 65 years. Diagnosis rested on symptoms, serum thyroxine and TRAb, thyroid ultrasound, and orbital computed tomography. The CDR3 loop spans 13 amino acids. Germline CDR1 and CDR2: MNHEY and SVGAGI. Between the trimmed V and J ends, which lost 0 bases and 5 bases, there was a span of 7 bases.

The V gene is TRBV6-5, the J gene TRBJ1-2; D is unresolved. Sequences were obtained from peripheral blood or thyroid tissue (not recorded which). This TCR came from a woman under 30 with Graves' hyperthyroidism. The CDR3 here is CASSYSEQYGYTF. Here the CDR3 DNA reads TGTGCCAGCAGTTACTCGGAACAGTATGGCTACACCTTC.